This T cell receptor (beta chain) was sequenced for a study of control samples from healthy donors and cancer patients. This table comes from immunoSEQ multiplex PCR, and its TCRdb copy is limited to in-frame clones, with some not included. In the table there are approximately 97,000 clones, about 90% of which are singletons. Per germline, CDR1 SGDLS and CDR2 YYNGEE. The CDR3 extends over 15 amino acids. The V gene end was trimmed by 3 bases and the J gene end by 9 bases; junction bases not matched to a gene: 6. The genes are TRBV9 and TRBJ2-1, with 13 bases matching TRBD2. The material sequenced was blood. This clonotype was obtained from a woman aged 18-29 years in good health. The CDR3 reads CASSDWTSGRGEQFF. Written as DNA, the CDR3 is TGTGCCAGCAGCGATTGGACTAGCGGGAGAGGTGAGCAGTTCTTC.